This entry lists 5 T cell receptor beta chains sequenced from one sample in a study of shared clonotypes between healthy human individuals. CD45RO-negative cells were positively selected for CCR7, leaving out terminally differentiated effector memory CD45RA+ cells. Assay: immunoSEQ multiplex PCR; the TCRdb copy retains only in-frame clones and omits some. The data contain 1.5 million to 2.5 million clones, just under 95% of them seen just once; the ten biggest clones take up around 1%. Sequencing was performed on naive CD8+ T cells sorted from blood. The receptors here all came from a man between 18 and 29 years old in good health.

V and J are TRBV18 and TRBJ1-1; D not certain. Per the germline V gene, CDR1 is KGHSH and CDR2 is LQKENI. Trimming cost V 1 base and J 6 bases, with 6 bases left between them. The CDR3 loop spans 12 amino acids. CDR3 sequence (DNA): TGTGCCAGCTCACCACTAAGCTCTGAAGCTTTCTTT. It encodes CASSPLSSEAFF.

Comment on this clone: Other DNA sequences in the sample encode the same CDR3. The rearrangement uses TRBV27 and TRBJ2-3; 11 bases are shared with TRBD1. CDR1 is MNHEY, CDR2 SMNVEV, per germline (reference sequence). The CDR3 runs to 15 residues. V dropped 4 bases and J dropped 3; count of bases not matched to a gene: 3. Here the CDR3 DNA reads TGTGCCAGCAGTTCGGGACAGGGGGGAACAGATACGCAGTATTTT. This sequence encodes CASSSGQGGTDTQYF.

This clone was counted a single time. This chain links TRBV27 with TRBJ2-3, with TRBD2 identical over 10 bases. CDR1 and CDR2 from the germline V gene are MNHEY and SMNVEV (reference sequence). J was trimmed by 6 bases and V by 3 bases; bases with no gene match: 6. The CDR3 covers 15 residues. In nucleotides, the CDR3 is TGTGCCAGCAGTTTGGGTCTGACTAGCGGGGATACGCAGTATTTT. Translation gives CASSLGLTSGDTQYF.

This clone was seen once. The chain employs TRBV7-2 and TRBJ1-1, with D unresolved. The CDR3 covers 15 residues. Trimming took off 3 bases at V and 2 bases at J, with 13 bases between the two ends. CDR1 is SGHTA and CDR2 is FQGNSA in the germline V gene. CDR3 protein: CASSFPGMLNTEAFF. CDR3 coding DNA: TGTGCCAGCAGCTTCCCGGGGATGTTAAACACTGAAGCTTTCTTT.

The chain couples TRBV18 to TRBJ2-1, with 8 bases matching TRBD2. Germline V lookup: CDR1 KGHSH, CDR2 LQKENI. CDR3 length equals 12 residues. With V trimmed by 5 bases and J by 7 bases, 1 base remained unmatched. For the CDR3, the DNA is TGTGCCAGCTCAACTAGCGGTAATGAGCAGTTCTTC. Encoded protein: CASSTSGNEQFF.